One sample yielded the 13 T cell receptor beta chains listed below, sequenced in a study of blood T cell repertoires in COVID-19. The repertoire was sequenced with immunoSEQ multiplex PCR; TCRdb's copy has only in-frame clones and lacks some. The profile shows over 200,000 clones, 70% to 75% of them singletons. Sequenced input: peripheral blood. The receptors were gathered from a woman older than 75 with acute or convalescent COVID-19.

V usage is TRBV25-1 and J usage is TRBJ2-1, with unresolved D. The CDR3 totals 15 residues. Germline V gene data show CDR1 as MGHDK and CDR2 as SYGVNS. The V gene lost 2 bases and the J gene lost 12 bases, with 20 bases spanning the gap. The CDR3 is CASSEGGLLSGRQFF. Written as DNA, the CDR3 is TGTGCCAGCAGTGAAGGCGGTCTTCTATCGGGTCGGCAGTTCTTC.

The chain is built from TRBV14 and TRBJ1-4; the match to TRBD1 covers 7 bases. Germline V CDR1 and CDR2: SGHDN, FVKESK. This CDR3 has 16 residues. V was clipped by 2 bases and J by 10 bases; unmatched bases: 13. CDR3 nucleotide sequence: TGTGCCAGCAGCCAACAGGACCCAGGGGGAGCGGGAAAACTGTTTTTT. It is translated as CASSQQDPGGAGKLFF.

The chain links TRBV11-2 to TRBJ2-7; 9 positions agree with TRBD1. The CDR3 is 15 amino acids. Trimming cost V 4 bases and J 2 bases; bases outside gene matches: 6. CDR1 and CDR2 from the germline V gene are SGHAT and FQNNGV. This CDR3 reads CASSSQQGAAYEQYF. Written as DNA, the CDR3 is TGTGCCAGCAGCTCTCAACAGGGGGCGGCCTACGAGCAGTACTTC. The full variable domain, in which reference TRBV11-2 and TRBJ2-7 provide the parts outside the CDR3, is EAGVAQSPRYKIIEKRQSVAFWCNPISGHATLYWYQQILGQGPKLLIQFQNNGVVDDSQLPKDRFSAERLKGVDSTLKIQPAKLEDSAVYLCASSSQQGAAYEQYFGPGTRLTVT.

The chain links TRBV6-1 to TRBJ1-2, with D tentatively TRBD1 (5 bases). CDR1 is MNHNS and CDR2 is SASEGT in the germline V gene. CDR3 length: 15 amino acids. V was shortened by 3 bases and J by 8 bases, with 19 bases between the two germline ends. The CDR3 DNA is TGTGCCAGCAGTGATCGGGGGATAGGGGTAGGAGGCTACACCTTC. It yields the protein CASSDRGIGVGGYTF.

Only one count was recorded for this clone. The chain recombines TRBV5-8 with TRBJ2-7, with D possibly TRBD1 on 6 matching bases. Germline CDR1 reads SGHTS; CDR2 reads YDEGEE. V was cut by 4 bases and J by 2 bases, with 13 bases left in between. This CDR3 has 14 residues. CDR3 sequence (DNA): TGTGCCAGCAGCAGCAGGGGTGCCACCTACGAGCAGTACTTC. This encodes CASSSRGATYEQYF. Full variable domain (missing parts from reference TRBV5-8 and TRBJ2-7): EAGVTQSPTHLIKTRGQQATLRCSPISGHTSVYWYQQALGLGLQFLLWYDEGEERNRGNFPPRFSGRQFPNYSSELNVNALELEDSALYLCASSSRGATYEQYFGPGTRLTVT.

V usage is TRBV29-1 and J usage is TRBJ2-1, with D hard to call. CDR1 is SQVTM and CDR2 is ANQGSEA in the germline V gene. V was cut by 7 bases and J by 9 bases, with 16 bases left in between. CDR3 length equals 12 residues. The CDR3 nucleotides are TGCAGCGGCACCAGAATATCGGGTGAGCAGTTCTTC. Its protein is CSGTRISGEQFF.

The genes are TRBV5-1 and TRBJ1-4, with 10 positions matching TRBD1. The length of the CDR3 is 13 residues. With 4 bases clipped from V and 9 bases from J, the junction kept 3 bases outside the gene matches. Germline CDR1 reads SGHRS; CDR2 reads YFSETQ. CDR3 residues: CASSQGQGQKLFF. For the CDR3, the DNA is TGCGCCAGCAGCCAGGGACAGGGGCAAAAACTGTTTTTT.

The chain uses TRBV6-1 and TRBJ2-5, with 7 bases identical to TRBD2. V shed 2 bases, J shed 9 bases, and the junction held 9 bases outside the gene matches. The CDR3 is made up of 14 amino acids. Per germline, CDR1 MNHNS and CDR2 SASEGT. The CDR3 bases are TGTGCCAGCAGTGAATTGGACCTGGGGGGGTCCCAGTACTTC. Translation: CASSELDLGGSQYF.

The gene calls are TRBV7-9 and TRBJ2-3, with TRBD1 identical over 11 bases. This CDR3 is built from 16 residues. CDR1 is SEHNR and CDR2 is FQNEAQ in the germline V gene (reference sequence). J was trimmed by 6 bases and V by 0 bases; bases with no gene match: 5. In DNA, the CDR3 is TGTGCCAGCAGCTTAGCGCGGGACAGGGGGAAGGATACGCAGTATTTT. This encodes CASSLARDRGKDTQYF.

V is TRBV3-1 (or the pseudogene TRBV3-2) and J is TRBJ2-1; 9 bases agree with TRBD2. V trimming: 0 bases; J trimming: 7 bases; junction bases outside the gene matches: 10. The CDR3 consists of 17 residues. Germline values: CDR1 LGHDT, CDR2 YNNKEL (reference sequence). The CDR3 loop is CASSQDSGGRARNEQFF. CDR3 nucleotide sequence: TGTGCCAGCAGCCAAGATTCTGGCGGGAGGGCCCGGAATGAGCAGTTCTTC.

This chain connects TRBV5-1 to TRBJ2-5; TRBD2 agrees at 9 bases. The CDR3 contains 14 residues. V gave up 4 bases and J gave up 5 bases; unmatched junction bases: 6. Germline V gene data show CDR1 as SGHRS and CDR2 as YFSETQ. CDR3 protein: CASSNGLASETQYF. The CDR3 nucleotides read TGCGCCAGCAGCAACGGACTAGCGAGTGAGACCCAGTACTTC.

This clone has only one observation. This chain joins TRBV9 and TRBJ1-1; no clear D gene. Trimming took off 0 bases at V and 0 bases at J, with 9 bases between the two ends. This CDR3 spans 15 amino acids. Per germline, CDR1 SGDLS and CDR2 YYNGEE. This chain's CDR3 is CASSVGRNLNTEAFF. CDR3 coding DNA: TGTGCCAGCAGCGTAGGGAGGAATTTGAACACTGAAGCTTTCTTT.

The V and J genes are TRBV6-1 and TRBJ1-1; D is ambiguous. Germline loops: CDR1 MNHNS, CDR2 SASEGT. The CDR3 loop spans 14 amino acids. V was trimmed by 2 bases and J by 6 bases, leaving 13 bases between them. This CDR3 is CASSERSASPEAFF. The CDR3 nucleotides are TGTGCCAGCAGTGAACGGTCTGCGTCCCCTGAAGCTTTCTTT.